A single sample is the source of the 18 T cell receptor beta chains below, sequenced in a study of blood T cell repertoires in COVID-19 (dated by TCRdb to 2018 to 2020). Library preparation used the immunoSEQ multiplex PCR assay. Sourced from immuneACCESS, this table was stored by TCRdb with only in-frame sequences that have V and J called. A share of the clones is absent; for the studies checked, an unresolved V gene accounts for under half, and the remainder has no known explanation. The sample yields about 420,000 clones; 70% to 90% were counted once. The ten largest clones represent less than 0.95% of the sample. The sequenced material came from peripheral blood. The origin of the receptors is a man aged 18 to 35 with COVID-19, enrolled during active disease.

The chain combines TRBV7-2 with TRBJ2-3; 15 bases fit TRBD2. This CDR3 has 18 residues. Per germline, CDR1 SGHTA and CDR2 FQGNSA. The J segment lost 6 bases and the V segment lost 2 bases, leaving 9 bases of the junction unmatched. CDR3 protein: CASSLLPGLAGGPDTQYF. CDR3 DNA: TGTGCCAGCAGCTTATTACCGGGACTAGCGGGGGGCCCGGATACGCAGTATTTT.

The chain is built from TRBV9 and TRBJ2-1; 8 bases are shared with TRBD1. The V gene's germline CDR1 is SGDLS and CDR2 YYNGEE. CDR3 length: 15 amino acids. Germline trimming cut 4 bases from V and 5 bases from J; bases unmatched to any gene: 8. The CDR3 loop is CASSWQGARDNEQFF. In nucleotides, the CDR3 is TGTGCCAGCAGCTGGCAGGGGGCGAGGGACAATGAGCAGTTCTTC.

The genes are TRBV6-1 and TRBJ2-5, with 11 bases fitting TRBD1. This CDR3 has 17 residues. Looked up from germline, CDR1 is MNHNS and CDR2 is SASEGT. With V trimmed by 3 bases and J by 5 bases, 11 bases remained unmatched. This chain's CDR3 is CASSETRGQGAWETQYF. Written as DNA, the CDR3 is TGTGCCAGCAGTGAGACGCGAGGACAGGGGGCGTGGGAGACCCAGTACTTC.

A remark on this clone: Different DNA sequences within this sample yield the same CDR3. This chain links TRBV4-1 with TRBJ2-7; the match to TRBD2 covers 8 bases. The germline CDR1 and CDR2 sequences are MGHRA and YSYEKL. The trim removed 4 bases at V and 5 bases at J, leaving 4 bases unmatched. This CDR3 contains 13 residues. The CDR3 is CASSLGLVDEQYF. The DNA for the CDR3 is TGCGCCAGCAGCCTGGGACTAGTCGACGAGCAGTACTTC.

The chain links TRBV6-5 to TRBJ1-5; 7 bases match TRBD1. The CDR3 loop spans 15 amino acids. CDR1 and CDR2 (germline): MNHEY, SVGAGI. Trimming cost V 9 bases and J 7 bases; bases outside gene matches: 15. CDR3 DNA: TGTGCCAGTCAGTCGGTTCAGGGGGACGGACAGCCCCAGCATTTT. Translation: CASQSVQGDGQPQHF.

This clone was seen a handful of times. The chain links TRBV21-1 to TRBJ2-7; no DNA check was done on the table's D call, TRBD1. TRBV21-1 is reported as a pseudogene. The CDR3 loop spans 14 amino acids. The CDR3 sequence is CASTPHRTDYEQYF. The CDR3 region has the DNA TGTGCCAGCACTCCCCACCGGACAGACTACGAGCAGTACTTC.

The rearrangement links TRBV9 to TRBJ2-1; TRBD1 aligns across 11 bases. Germline-derived CDR1 and CDR2 are SGDLS and YYNGEE. With V trimmed by 3 bases and J by 5 bases, 7 bases remained unmatched. The CDR3 has 16 residues. CDR3 protein: CASSGAGTGGNNEQFF. CDR3 nucleotides: TGTGCCAGCAGCGGGGCGGGGACAGGGGGAAACAATGAGCAGTTCTTC.

V usage is TRBV11-2 and J usage is TRBJ1-6, with 8 bases lining up with TRBD1. Germline assignment: CDR1 SGHAT and CDR2 FQNNGV. With 4 bases clipped from V and 7 bases from J, the junction kept 3 bases outside the gene matches. The CDR3 contains 14 residues. CDR3 DNA: TGTGCCAGCAGCTGGACAGGGTTCAATTCACCCCTCCACTTT. Residues: CASSWTGFNSPLHF.

The rearrangement links TRBV15 to TRBJ2-3; the match to TRBD1 covers 11 bases. The CDR3 is 15 amino acids. With V trimmed by 3 bases and J by 3 bases, 2 bases remained unmatched. Germline V gene lookup returns CDR1 LNHNV and CDR2 YYDKDF (reference sequence). In nucleotides, the CDR3 is TGTGCCACCAGCAGCGGACAGGGGGCAACAGATACGCAGTATTTT. Its translation is CATSSGQGATDTQYF. The entire variable domain, with the rest obtained from reference TRBV15 and TRBJ2-3, is as follows: DAMVIQNPRYQVTQFGKPVTLSCSQTLNHNVMYWYQQKSSQAPKLLFHYYDKDFNNEADTPDNFQSRRPNTSFCFLDIRSPGLGDTAMYLCATSSGQGATDTQYFGPGTRLTVL.

This clone showed up just once. The chain employs TRBV14 and TRBJ2-1; 9 bases line up with TRBD2. The germline CDR1 and CDR2 sequences are SGHDN and FVKESK. Losses at the gene ends were 3 bases for V and 10 bases for J; bases not matched to a gene: 10. The CDR3 spans 15 residues. The CDR3 loop reads CASSHLPGLAREQFF. CDR3 coding DNA: TGTGCCAGCAGCCACTTACCGGGACTAGCACGGGAGCAGTTCTTC.

The rearrangement joins TRBV5-1 to TRBJ1-5; perhaps TRBD1 as D (5 bases). The germline V gene encodes CDR1 SGHRS and CDR2 YFSETQ. V was cut by 5 bases and J by 3 bases, with 12 bases left in between. The CDR3 is made up of 14 amino acids. The chain's CDR3 is CASSPGNNNQPQHF. CDR3 nucleotides: TGCGCCAGCAGTCCAGGGAATAACAATCAGCCCCAGCATTTT.

J is TRBJ1-2 and V is TRBV9; no definite D call. The CDR3 loop spans 12 amino acids. CDR1 and CDR2 from the germline V gene are SGDLS and YYNGEE. V lost 6 bases, J lost 4 bases, and 10 bases lay in between. The CDR3 region is CASTAQIYGYTF. CDR3 in DNA: TGTGCCAGCACCGCCCAGATCTATGGCTACACCTTC. The full variable domain, completed using reference TRBV9 and TRBJ1-2, is DSGVTQTPKHLITATGQRVTLRCSPRSGDLSVYWYQQSLDQGLQFLIQYYNGEERAKGNILERFSAQQFPDLHSELNLSSLELGDSALYFCASTAQIYGYTFGSGTRLTVV.

For the CDR3, the DNA is TGTGCCAGCAGCCAAGATCGACTAGGCATTAATGAAAAACTGTTTTTT. This codes for CASSQDRLGINEKLFF. The chain employs TRBV3-1 (or the pseudogene TRBV3-2) and TRBJ1-4; the D is unclear. Deletions cut 0 bases from V and 4 bases from J, with 12 bases between. This CDR3 spans 16 amino acids. Germline V gene data show CDR1 as LGHDT and CDR2 as YNNKEL (reference sequence).

The V and J genes are TRBV7-9 and TRBJ2-7; unclear D gene. The CDR3 is 13 amino acids. CDR1 and CDR2 (germline): SEHNR, FQNEAQ (reference sequence). Trimming pared 6 bases from V and 1 base from J, leaving 10 bases between. This CDR3 reads CASRTSGSYEQYF. Here the CDR3 DNA reads TGTGCCAGCAGGACCTCGGGTTCCTACGAGCAGTACTTC.

The V and J genes are TRBV4-1 and TRBJ2-1; 15 bases are a match to TRBD2. Germline CDR1 and CDR2: MGHRA and YSYEKL. The CDR3 consists of 18 residues. The V segment lost 4 bases and the J segment 0 bases; nucleotides outside the gene matches: 4. CDR3 sequence (DNA): TGCGCCAGCAGCCGGGGACTAGCGGGGGGAAGCTCCTACAATGAGCAGTTCTTC. Its translation: CASSRGLAGGSSYNEQFF.

This chain joins TRBV15 and TRBJ2-3; 15 positions agree with TRBD2. The germline gives CDR1 LNHNV, CDR2 YYDKDF (reference sequence). With V trimmed by 4 bases and J by 2 bases, 7 bases remained unmatched. The CDR3 consists of 18 residues. The CDR3 nucleotides are TGTGCCACCAGCACTGGACTAGCGGGGGGGTTTGTCACAGATACGCAGTATTTT. Translating gives CATSTGLAGGFVTDTQYF.

The genes are TRBV5-6 and TRBJ2-3; possible D gene TRBD2, 6 bases. V was trimmed by 0 bases and J by 8 bases, leaving 7 bases between them. Germline CDR1 reads SGHDT; CDR2 reads YYEEEE. The CDR3 contains 12 residues. CDR3 sequence reads: CASSLETSTQYF. CDR3 DNA: TGTGCCAGCAGCTTGGAGACTAGTACGCAGTATTTT.

This rearrangement joins TRBV2 to TRBJ2-1, with no clear D. CDR1 and CDR2 (germline): SNHLY, FYNNEI. The CDR3 is 13 amino acids. V lost 6 bases and J lost 6, with 12 bases in between. The CDR3 region has the DNA TGTGCCAGCAGGAGAACAACGGGCAATGAGCAGTTCTTC. This codes for CASRRTTGNEQFF.